Shown below are 23 T cell receptor beta chains from a single sample sequenced in a study of shared clonotypes between healthy human individuals. Here immunoSEQ multiplex PCR was the method, and the copy in TCRdb shows in-frame clones only, minus some. This table holds 2 million to 3 million clones, over 85% found once. Sequences were obtained from naive CD4+ T cells from PBMCs. The subset is: CD45RA+ positively selected. The receptors come from a man aged 18 to 35 in good health. Some clones in this sample may be carry-over from other donors' samples.

V usage is TRBV2 and J usage is TRBJ1-1; TRBD1 might be the D (6 bases). Germline values: CDR1 SNHLY, CDR2 FYNNEI. This CDR3 spans 15 amino acids. The V end lost 3 bases, the J end lost 0 bases, and 11 bases lay between the germline ends. CDR3 loop: CASSDQGTMNTEAFF. The CDR3 nucleotides read TGTGCCAGCAGTGATCAGGGGACCATGAACACTGAAGCTTTCTTT.

The gene calls are TRBV4-3 and TRBJ2-1, with 12 bases aligning to TRBD2. V lost 0 bases, J lost 9 bases, and 6 bases stayed unmatched. The CDR3 sequence is 16 residues long. Germline V gives CDR1 LGHNA, CDR2 YSLEER. CDR3 nucleotides: TGCGCCAGCAGCCAAGACCCCCTAGCGGGAGGGTTTGAGCAGTTCTTC. As protein: CASSQDPLAGGFEQFF.

The V gene is TRBV18, the J gene TRBJ2-1, with TRBD2 matching over 7 bases. The CDR3 extends over 19 amino acids. Germline V gene lookup returns CDR1 KGHSH and CDR2 LQKENI. V gave up 2 bases and J gave up 2 bases; unmatched junction bases: 15. DNA for the CDR3: TGTGCCAGCTCACCAAAAGGCGGGAGTAGGGGTAGTGCCTACAATGAGCAGTTCTTC. It specifies CASSPKGGSRGSAYNEQFF.

This clone has only one observation. The chain joins TRBV6-6 to TRBJ2-5, with 10 positions matching TRBD1. V trimming: 8 bases; J trimming: 3 bases; junction bases outside the gene matches: 9. Germline V lookup: CDR1 MNHNY, CDR2 SVGAGI (reference sequence). The CDR3 runs to 15 residues. The CDR3 bases are TGTGCCAGCTGGGCGGGACAGGGGCGGGAAGAGACCCAGTACTTC. This codes for CASWAGQGREETQYF.

This clone was seen a handful of times. The chain has TRBV2 and TRBJ1-1; no firm D call. The length of the CDR3 is 11 residues. Germline V CDR1 and CDR2: SNHLY, FYNNEI. The V end lost 2 bases, the J end lost 9 bases, and 7 bases lay between the germline ends. As DNA, the CDR3 is TGTGCCAGCAGTGAAAGGCCTAAAGCTTTCTTT. This sequence encodes CASSERPKAFF.

The CDR3 sequence: CASSEALRAKLAGTQYF. As DNA, the CDR3 is TGTGCCAGCAGTGAAGCGCTTCGGGCAAAACTTGCGGGGACCCAGTACTTC. The rearrangement joins TRBV6-1 to TRBJ2-5, with D possibly being TRBD2 (5 bases). CDR3 length: 17 residues. Germline-derived CDR1 and CDR2 are MNHNS and SASEGT. The ends were cut back, 0 bases at V and 7 bases at J, with 21 bases in the middle.

The chain couples TRBV7-9 to TRBJ2-2; TRBD2 might be the D (5 bases). This CDR3 spans 15 amino acids. Germline values: CDR1 SEHNR, CDR2 FQNEAQ (reference sequence). V lost 1 base and J 6 bases, leaving 12 bases between the germline ends. The DNA of the CDR3 is TGTGCCAGCAGCTTAGTTTCCGGGGAAGCCGGGGAGCTGTTTTTT. This translates into CASSLVSGEAGELFF.

The chain uses TRBV27 and TRBJ1-5; D gene ambiguous. This CDR3 region has 11 residues. Germline assignment: CDR1 MNHEY and CDR2 SMNVEV (reference sequence). The chain's CDR3 is CATGFNQPQHF. The CDR3 DNA reads as TGTGCTACGGGCTTCAATCAGCCCCAGCATTTT.

The CDR3 DNA sequence: TGTGCCAGCAGACTTGGACTAGCGGGCGACTACAATGAGCAGTTCTTC. Residues: CASRLGLAGDYNEQFF. This sequence joins TRBV7-9 and TRBJ2-1; 11 bases are a match to TRBD2. The CDR3 consists of 16 residues. The germline CDR1 and CDR2 sequences are SEHNR and FQNEAQ (reference sequence). The V gene end was trimmed by 6 bases and the J gene end by 3 bases; junction bases not matched to a gene: 7.

This sequence joins TRBV10-1 and TRBJ2-2; D possibly corresponds to TRBD2 (5 bases). CDR1 and CDR2 (germline): WNHNN, SYGVQD (reference sequence). V was trimmed by 4 bases and J by 2 bases, leaving 17 bases between them. This CDR3 region has 17 residues. CDR3 residues: CASSARAPTINTGELFF. The CDR3 coding sequence is TGCGCCAGCAGTGCGCGGGCGCCGACAATAAACACCGGGGAGCTGTTTTTT.

The genes are TRBV5-1 and TRBJ2-7; weak D call: TRBD2 (5 bases). Trimming took 0 bases from V and 3 from J, leaving 10 bases between them. Germline V gene sequence: CDR1 SGHRS, CDR2 YFSETQ. The CDR3 consists of 14 residues. CDR3 nucleotide sequence: TGCGCCAGCAGCTTGGGGCCCGGGGACTACGAGCAGTACTTC. Translated: CASSLGPGDYEQYF.

The chain couples TRBV5-1 to TRBJ1-1; D is undetermined. The CDR3 length is 13 residues. Trimming shortened V by 2 bases and J by 2 bases, and 7 bases separated the two germline ends. CDR1 and CDR2 from the germline V gene are SGHRS and YFSETQ. The CDR3 region is CASSFDINTEAFF. For the CDR3, the DNA is TGCGCCAGCAGCTTCGATATAAACACTGAAGCTTTCTTT. The full variable domain, completed using reference TRBV5-1 and TRBJ1-1, is KAGVTQTPRYLIKTRGQQVTLSCSPISGHRSVSWYQQTPGQGLQFLFEYFSETQRNKGNFPGRFSGRQFSNSRSEMNVSTLELGDSALYLCASSFDINTEAFFGQGTRLTVV.

The V gene is TRBV7-9, the J gene TRBJ2-4; D call uncertain. Germline V lookup: CDR1 SEHNR, CDR2 FQNEAQ (reference sequence). Trimming shortened V by 1 base and J by 3 bases, and 7 bases separated the two germline ends. The CDR3 totals 14 residues. Here the CDR3 reads CASSLDVGKNIQYF. The CDR3, as DNA: TGTGCCAGCAGCTTAGATGTAGGCAAAAACATTCAGTACTTC. The full variable domain, completed using reference TRBV7-9 and TRBJ2-4, is DTGVSQNPRHKITKRGQNVTFRCDPISEHNRLYWYRQTLGQGPEFLTYFQNEAQLEKSRLLSDRFSAERPKGSFSTLEIQRTEQGDSAMYLCASSLDVGKNIQYFGAGTRLSVL.

V is TRBV5-1 and J is TRBJ2-7; TRBD1 or TRBD2 may be the D gene (6 bases each). There are 15 residues in the CDR3. Trimming left V 0 bases short and J 3 bases short, with 13 bases between. CDR1 is SGHRS, CDR2 YFSETQ, per germline. The CDR3 nucleotides read TGCGCCAGCAGCTTGGTCGGAGGGGGTGGCTACGAGCAGTACTTC. As protein: CASSLVGGGGYEQYF.

J is TRBJ2-2 and V is TRBV7-3; 10 nucleotides align to TRBD2. Germline loops: CDR1 SGHTA, CDR2 FQGTGA. Trimming took 3 bases from V and 4 from J; bases not matched to a gene: 8. The CDR3 is made up of 17 amino acids. CDR3 residues: CASSFQPGLAFTGELFF. The CDR3 DNA sequence: TGTGCCAGCAGCTTCCAGCCGGGACTAGCGTTCACCGGGGAGCTGTTTTTT.

V gene TRBV5-1 combines with J gene TRBJ2-3; 9 bases are a match to TRBD1. This CDR3 has 15 residues. Losses at the gene ends were 0 bases for V and 4 bases for J; bases not matched to a gene: 3. Germline V gives CDR1 SGHRS, CDR2 YFSETQ. The CDR3 sequence: CASSLAGQGPDTQYF. The CDR3 DNA follows: TGCGCCAGCAGCTTGGCCGGACAGGGGCCAGATACGCAGTATTTT.

V is TRBV12-1 and J is TRBJ2-1; the listed D gene, TRBD2, was not tested against the DNA. TRBV12-1 is deemed a pseudogene. The CDR3 has 16 amino acids. CDR3 sequence: CASSPAGGSAYNEQFF. In nucleotides, the CDR3 is TGTGCCAGCAGCCCGGCGGGTGGAAGCGCCTACAATGAGCAGTTCTTC.

J is TRBJ2-5 and V is TRBV19; maybe TRBD1 (5 bases). Germline loops: CDR1 LNHDA, CDR2 SQIVND (reference sequence). The CDR3 runs to 15 residues. V gave up 3 bases and J gave up 2 bases, with 13 bases separating them. DNA of the CDR3: TGTGCCAGTAGTATCGGACAAAGGATACAAGAGACCCAGTACTTC. Translated, it gives CASSIGQRIQETQYF.

This rearrangement joins TRBV7-9 to TRBJ2-2; 15 bases align to TRBD2. With V trimmed by 10 bases and J by 1 base, 10 bases remained unmatched. Germline V gene sequence: CDR1 SEHNR, CDR2 FQNEAQ (reference sequence). There are 18 residues in the CDR3. CDR3 sequence (DNA): TGTGCCACCGGAAGTGGACTAGCGGGAGGGATGAACACCGGGGAGCTGTTTTTT. Its protein is CATGSGLAGGMNTGELFF.

The CDR3 nucleotides read TGTGCCAGCAGCTTAACATTCGGTAGCGGGGGCACAGATACGCAGTATTTT. This gives the protein CASSLTFGSGGTDTQYF. The chain uses TRBV7-3 and TRBJ2-3, with TRBD2 matching over 8 bases. Per the germline V gene, CDR1 is SGHTA and CDR2 is FQGTGA. The CDR3 is 17 residues long. With 0 bases clipped from V and 1 base from J, the junction kept 6 bases outside the gene matches.

Details on this clone: The sample holds other DNA sequences that translate to the same CDR3. The V call is TRBV9, the J call TRBJ2-7; perhaps TRBD2 as D (6 bases). The germline V gene encodes CDR1 SGDLS and CDR2 YYNGEE. Trimming shortened V by 0 bases and J by 2 bases, and 12 bases separated the two germline ends. The CDR3 runs 15 residues. For the CDR3, the DNA is TGTGCCAGCAGCGTAGCTCCGGCTAGCGCCTACGAGCAGTACTTC. Translation gives CASSVAPASAYEQYF.

Concerning this clone: Other nucleotide sequences from this sample produce the same CDR3. The chain has TRBV19 and TRBJ2-7; TRBD1 agrees at 7 bases. The CDR3 totals 14 residues. The germline gives CDR1 LNHDA, CDR2 SQIVND (reference sequence). Trimming cost V 5 bases and J 0 bases; bases outside gene matches: 4. The CDR3 region has the DNA TGTGCCAGTAGTCCGCGACAGGGCTCCTACGAGCAGTACTTC. It specifies CASSPRQGSYEQYF. Full variable domain (rest looked up from reference TRBV19 and TRBJ2-7): DGGITQSPKYLFRKEGQNVTLSCEQNLNHDAMYWYRQDPGQGLRLIYYSQIVNDFQKGDIAEGYSVSREKKESFPLTVTSAQKNPTAFYLCASSPRQGSYEQYFGPGTRLTVT.

In nucleotides, the CDR3 is TGCGCCAGCAGCTTTGACAGGACCATTCAGTACTTC. It is translated as CASSFDRTIQYF. This chain links TRBV5-1 with TRBJ2-4; maybe TRBD1 (6 bases). The germline V gene encodes CDR1 SGHRS and CDR2 YFSETQ. The CDR3 contains 12 residues. Trimming stripped 2 bases from V and 9 bases from J, with 9 bases between.